A single sample is the source of the 2 T cell receptor beta chains below, sequenced in a study of patients and donors after allogeneic stem cell transplantation. Each CDR3 protein gets one entry after TCRdb re-called the RT-PCR reads with MiXCR. Here the sample spans about 160,000 distinct CDR3 sequences, 37% being singletons. The sequenced sample was blood, either unsorted or a sorted T cell fraction (not recorded which). The source is a human donor who was either an allogeneic HSCT recipient or a stem cell or donor lymphocyte infusion donor (not recorded which). It is not recorded whose cells these are; they may come from a transplant donor.

This clonotype showed up just a few times. The chain carries TRBV28 and TRBJ1-3; D gene uncertain. The CDR3 is 12 residues long. From germline, CDR1 is MDHEN and CDR2 SYDVKM. V lost 9 bases, J lost 3 bases, and 9 bases lay in between. The CDR3 sequence: CASTADGNTIYF. CDR3 coding DNA: TGTGCCAGTACCGCGGATGGAAACACCATATATTTT.

This clonotype occurred a few times. The gene calls are TRBV28 and TRBJ2-7; the match to TRBD1 covers 9 bases. The V and J ends lost 4 bases and 5 bases, in that order; junction bases with no gene match: 6. This CDR3 has 14 amino acids. Per germline, CDR1 MDHEN and CDR2 SYDVKM. The CDR3 nucleotides read TGTGCCAGCAGTTCGATACAGGGGGCTAACGAGCAGTACTTC. The encoded protein is CASSSIQGANEQYF.